This is a list of T cell receptor beta chains from one sample in a study of OX40 agonist ivuxolimab in advanced cancers. The assay was immunoSEQ multiplex PCR, and TCRdb's table has in-frame clones only and misses some. The sample has 90,000 or so clones, around nine tenths seen once. Sequenced here: CD4+ or CD8+ T cells sorted from blood, sampled in a trial of the OX40 agonist ivuxolimab. The receptors stem from an adult with an advanced solid tumor such as melanoma, head and neck, liver or kidney cancer. CDR3s include the opening cysteine and the closing phenylalanine or tryptophan.

>TRBV19
CASRGGRAVGTDTQYF
>TRBV7-9
CASSLGTGGAKDTQYF
>TRBV7-3
CASSLWGVRGTDTQYF
>TRBV30
CAWSAMGYGYTF
>TRBV4-2
CASSRGGLPNYGYTF
>TRBV18
CASSPLSGAGYEQYF
>TRBV7-3
CASSLNGGYFQETQYF
>TRBV5-1
CASSLDPGPYEQYF
>TRBV9
CASSVGVNSNQPQHF
>TRBV14
CASSQSTGERETQYF
>TRBV28
CASTGWGLAGASTDTQYF
>TRBV21-1
CASSKVENRDGYTF
>TRBV18
CASSPTTNEQFF
>TRBV28
CASTVDRYGYGYTF
>TRBV18
CASSPNTGGEETQYF
>TRBV30
CAWSQGSLNTEAFF
>TRBV28
CASREGPDYGYTF